The 13 T cell receptor beta chains below were found in one sample sequenced in a study of post-analysis software for immune sequencing data. Their antigen targets remain unknown. Findings and limits, study-wide: Four or five TRBV segments occurring more often in patients than controls included TRBV5-6, TRBV5-1 and TRBV20-1.

The TCR beta cDNA libraries carried unique molecular identifiers. A single record per CDR3 protein comes from TCRdb applying MiXCR to the PCR reads. The sample includes about half a million distinct CDR3 sequences, around 40% of them seen just once. Sample: blood. The source is a girl aged 5-17 years with multiple sclerosis.

The chain couples TRBV3-1 to TRBJ2-3; 9 bases are shared with TRBD2. Germline assignment: CDR1 LGHDT and CDR2 YNNKEL (reference sequence). The CDR3 sequence is 18 residues long. The ends lost 0 bases at V and 8 bases at J; junction bases unmatched: 15. CDR3 sequence (DNA): TGTGCCAGCAGCCAAGAGGGGATGCTAGCGGGACTGTTTGGTACGCAGTATTTT. This translates into CASSQEGMLAGLFGTQYF.

This chain's CDR3 is CASSPTTDYGYTF. The DNA of the CDR3 is TGTGCCAGCAGCCCAACGACGGACTATGGCTACACCTTC. This sequence joins TRBV7-2 and TRBJ1-2, with D unresolved. CDR3 length: 13 amino acids. The V gene lost 5 bases and the J gene lost 3 bases, with 10 bases spanning the gap. CDR1 is SGHTA, CDR2 FQGNSA, per germline.

This chain's CDR3 is CASSFSPTQGTPYEQYF. The CDR3 DNA follows: TGCGCCAGCAGCTTCTCACCTACGCAGGGGACCCCCTACGAGCAGTACTTC. The V and J genes are TRBV5-1 and TRBJ2-7; tentative D call: TRBD1 (6 bases). Trimming cost V 2 bases and J 2 bases, with 20 bases left between them. This CDR3 is 17 amino acids long. In germline, CDR1 is SGHRS, CDR2 YFSETQ.

The chain couples TRBV27 to TRBJ1-2; no definite D call. This CDR3 is built from 13 residues. CDR1 is MNHEY and CDR2 is SMNVEV in the germline V gene (reference sequence). The germline V and J ends were trimmed by 2 bases and 3 bases, with 7 bases remaining between them. This chain's CDR3 is CASSLNRHYGYTF. As DNA, the CDR3 is TGTGCCAGCAGTTTAAACAGACACTATGGCTACACCTTC.

The chain uses TRBV7-9 and TRBJ1-2; D is possibly TRBD1 (5 bases). Germline loops: CDR1 SEHNR, CDR2 FQNEAQ (reference sequence). The germline V and J ends were trimmed by 5 bases and 8 bases, with 12 bases remaining between them. This CDR3 has 12 amino acids. CDR3 DNA sequence: TGTGCCAGCAGCCCCCTCAGGGACGGCTACACCTTC. Protein sequence: CASSPLRDGYTF. Looking up the rest from reference TRBV7-9 and TRBJ1-2 gives the full variable domain: DTGVSQNPRHKITKRGQNVTFRCDPISEHNRLYWYRQTLGQGPEFLTYFQNEAQLEKSRLLSDRFSAERPKGSFSTLEIQRTEQGDSAMYLCASSPLRDGYTFGSGTRLTVV.

The chain combines TRBV7-2 with TRBJ2-7; 11 bases are a match to TRBD2. The junction had 2 bases not matched to a gene; V was cut back by 5 bases and J by 2 bases. The germline V gene encodes CDR1 SGHTA and CDR2 FQGNSA. The CDR3 runs 14 residues. The CDR3 region is CASSKLAGAYEQYF. The CDR3, as DNA: TGTGCCAGCAGCAAACTAGCGGGGGCCTACGAGCAGTACTTC. The full variable domain, its missing parts supplied by reference TRBV7-2 and TRBJ2-7, is GAGVSQSPSNKVTEKGKDVELRCDPISGHTALYWYRQSLGQGLEFLIYFQGNSAPDKSGLPSDRFSAERTGGSVSTLTIQRTQQEDSAVYLCASSKLAGAYEQYFGPGTRLTVT.

The J gene is TRBJ2-7, the V gene TRBV4-3; TRBD2 might be the D (6 bases). The V gene lost 0 bases and the J gene lost 1 base, with 13 bases spanning the gap. The CDR3 totals 16 residues. Germline values: CDR1 LGHNA, CDR2 YSLEER. The CDR3 DNA is TGCGCCAGCAGCCAAGATTCCCTAGCGCAATCCTACGAGCAGTACTTC. Translating it yields CASSQDSLAQSYEQYF.

CDR3 region: CSAFELRDRESYTF. DNA of the CDR3: TGCAGTGCTTTCGAACTCCGGGACCGGGAGAGCTACACCTTC. The chain combines TRBV20-1 with TRBJ1-2; weak D call: TRBD1 (5 bases). V lost 5 bases, J lost 9 bases, and 22 bases lay in between. The CDR3 is made up of 14 amino acids. CDR1 and CDR2 from the germline V gene are DFQATT and SNEGSKA (reference sequence).

V and J are TRBV10-3 and TRBJ2-4; 9 bases are shared with TRBD2. Germline values: CDR1 ENHRY, CDR2 SYGVKD. The CDR3 sequence is 17 residues long. Trimming removed 6 bases from V and 8 bases from J; junction bases left unmatched: 17. The CDR3 here is CAISDGDGAGGPDIQYF. CDR3 DNA sequence: TGTGCCATCAGCGACGGAGATGGGGCGGGAGGGCCTGACATTCAGTACTTC.

This clonotype was observed once. The CDR3 DNA sequence: TGTGCCAGCAGTTTGGGGGGACCCGGGGAGCTGTTTTTT. The encoded protein is CASSLGGPGELFF. The genes are TRBV27 and TRBJ2-2; D may be TRBD2 (6 bases). The V end lost 3 bases, the J end lost 6 bases, and 8 bases lay between the germline ends. The length of the CDR3 is 13 residues. Germline V gene lookup returns CDR1 MNHEY and CDR2 SMNVEV (reference sequence).

The chain has TRBV29-1 and TRBJ2-1; 7 bases align to TRBD1. The germline V gene has CDR1 SQVTM and CDR2 ANQGSEA. The CDR3 covers 16 residues. V was clipped by 0 bases and J by 5 bases; unmatched bases: 10. The CDR3 bases are TGCAGCGTTGAAGACGGGACAGTCACCTTTAACAATGAGCAGTTCTTC. The encoded protein is CSVEDGTVTFNNEQFF.

The chain uses TRBV3-1 and TRBJ2-4; D unclear. Matching the DNA end better, TRBJ2-7 makes the J call doubtful. The CDR3 has 14 residues. Germline V gene sequence: CDR1 LGHDT, CDR2 YNNKEL (reference sequence). The DNA for the CDR3 is TGTGCCAGCAGCCAAGGCACTCTTACCTACGAGCAGTACTTC. Amino acid sequence: CASSQGTLTYEQYF.

Only a few counts were recorded for this clonotype. The chain employs TRBV18 and TRBJ2-3, with a weak D call TRBD2 (6 bases). The CDR3 runs 15 residues. From germline, CDR1 is KGHSH and CDR2 LQKENI. V dropped 0 bases and J dropped 7 bases, with 14 bases sitting between them. CDR3 sequence reads: CASSPPGTEEYTQYF. In DNA, the CDR3 is TGTGCCAGCTCACCACCGGGGACTGAAGAGTATACGCAGTATTTT.